Below are 15 T cell receptor beta chains sequenced from a single sample in a study of T cells in localized non-small cell lung cancer. TCRdb's copy holds only in-frame clones and misses some; the assay was immunoSEQ multiplex PCR. The sample lists about 72,000 clones; just under 85% were seen once. The input for sequencing was peripheral blood, taken before any cancer treatment. All receptors come from a female donor over 55 with stage I lung adenocarcinoma.

This clone has a single count. The rearrangement joins TRBV18 to TRBJ2-7, with a weak D call TRBD1 (5 bases). The CDR3 has 14 residues. CDR1 and CDR2 (germline): KGHSH, LQKENI. V was pared by 3 bases and J by 3 bases, with 12 bases between. CDR3 nucleotides: TGTGCCAGCTCACCTTCCGGGCAGGGCTACGAGCAGTACTTC. This translates into CASSPSGQGYEQYF. Supplemented by reference TRBV18 and TRBJ2-7, the full variable domain reads NAGVMQNPRHLVRRRGQEARLRCSPMKGHSHVYWYRQLPEEGLKFMVYLQKENIIDESGMPKERFSAEFPKEGPSILRIQQVVRGDSAAYFCASSPSGQGYEQYFGPGTRLTVT.

The chain joins TRBV4-1 to TRBJ1-4; 7 nucleotides align to TRBD1. Germline trimming cut 0 bases from V and 8 bases from J; bases unmatched to any gene: 6. The germline V gene encodes CDR1 MGHRA and CDR2 YSYEKL. This CDR3 contains 15 residues. CDR3 DNA sequence: TGCGCCAGCAGCCAAGATGAGAGGGGGCAGGAAAAACTGTTTTTT. Translating it yields CASSQDERGQEKLFF.

The chain couples TRBV5-4 to TRBJ2-5; 8 bases line up with TRBD2. The V segment lost 4 bases and the J segment 5 bases; nucleotides outside the gene matches: 16. This CDR3 is built from 17 residues. Germline assignment: CDR1 SGHNT and CDR2 YYREEE (reference sequence). The CDR3 here is CASSPPPGAGGRETQYF. The CDR3 DNA is TGTGCCAGCAGCCCACCGCCCGGGGCGGGAGGTAGGGAGACCCAGTACTTC.

The chain couples TRBV7-9 to TRBJ2-7; no clear D gene. The germline gives CDR1 SEHNR, CDR2 FQNEAQ (reference sequence). The CDR3 totals 12 residues. Deletions cut 4 bases from V and 2 bases from J, with 6 bases between. CDR3 in amino acids: CASSSRPYEQYF. CDR3 bases: TGTGCCAGCAGCTCTAGGCCCTACGAGCAGTACTTC.

This rearrangement joins TRBV2 to TRBJ1-1; 10 bases map to TRBD1. There are 15 residues in the CDR3. Unmatched junction bases numbered 4, after V lost 2 bases and J lost 4 bases. Germline CDR1 and CDR2: SNHLY and FYNNEI. As DNA, the CDR3 is TGTGCCAGCAGTGAACTGAGGACAGGGGGCACTGAAGCTTTCTTT. Its protein is CASSELRTGGTEAFF.

The V and J genes are TRBV13 and TRBJ2-6, with 8 nucleotides matching TRBD1. Germline lookup yields CDR1 PRHDT and CDR2 FYEKMQ (reference sequence). The trim removed 3 bases at V and 0 bases at J, leaving 7 bases unmatched. CDR3 size: 18 residues. CDR3 region: CASSLGAGGFSGANVLTF. CDR3 DNA sequence: TGTGCCAGCAGCTTGGGTGCAGGGGGCTTCTCTGGGGCCAACGTCCTGACTTTC.

V usage is TRBV21-1 and J usage is TRBJ2-5; the D call TRBD2 from the table was never checked on the DNA. TRBV21-1 is listed as a pseudogene. This CDR3 spans 14 amino acids. Here the CDR3 reads CASSKAAEKETQYF. The CDR3, as DNA: TGTGCCAGCAGCAAAGCGGCGGAAAAAGAGACCCAGTACTTC.

The CDR3 here is CASSYRGQATNEKLFF. Written as DNA, the CDR3 is TGTGCCAGCAGTTACCGCGGACAGGCAACTAATGAAAAACTGTTTTTT. This chain joins TRBV6-5 and TRBJ1-4, with 7 bases fitting TRBD1. V lost 2 bases, J lost 0 bases, and 3 bases stayed unmatched. Germline CDR1 reads MNHEY; CDR2 reads SVGAGI. The CDR3 has 16 residues.

This clone was recorded only once. The rearrangement uses TRBV5-3 and TRBJ1-5; D gene unclear. TRBV5-3 falls under the ORF class, with uncertain function. The CDR3 spans 12 residues. V was pared by 0 bases and J by 7 bases, with 5 bases between. DNA for the CDR3: TGTGCCAGAAGCTTGGATCGACAGCCCCAGCATTTT. It encodes CARSLDRQPQHF.

This clone was found a few times. The chain combines TRBV7-3 with TRBJ1-1, with 8 bases matching TRBD1. Germline CDR1 and CDR2: SGHTA and FQGTGA. The CDR3 spans 17 residues. The junction had 11 bases not matched to a gene; V was cut back by 5 bases and J by 0 bases. The CDR3 DNA reads as TGTGCCAGCAGCCCCCTTGGGGACAGGTCTATGAACACTGAAGCTTTCTTT. Translating gives CASSPLGDRSMNTEAFF.

This clone was seen a handful of times. The J gene is TRBJ2-1, the V gene TRBV5-6; 8 bases agree with TRBD2. Germline V CDR1 and CDR2: SGHDT, YYEEEE. This CDR3 is 17 amino acids long. Unmatched junction bases numbered 12, after V lost 0 bases and J lost 7 bases. CDR3: CASSLAFSSGRSNEQFF. The CDR3 bases are TGTGCCAGCAGCTTGGCCTTTTCCAGCGGGAGAAGTAATGAGCAGTTCTTC.

The V and J genes are TRBV6-4 and TRBJ1-5; D gene unclear. Germline-derived CDR1 and CDR2 are MRHNA and SNTAGT. V was pared by 8 bases and J by 2 bases, with 22 bases between. The CDR3 is made up of 17 amino acids. The CDR3 bases are TGTGCCAGCGGGGAGGTCGCAGCGAGTTGCGGCAATCAGCCCCAGCATTTT. Translating it yields CASGEVAASCGNQPQHF.

The V gene is TRBV7-9, the J gene TRBJ2-3; D uncertain. The V gene lost 0 bases and the J gene lost 3 bases, with 7 bases spanning the gap. CDR3 length: 14 residues. Germline-derived CDR1 and CDR2 are SEHNR and FQNEAQ (reference sequence). The CDR3 region has the DNA TGTGCCAGCAGCTTAGCGCTCGGGACAGATACGCAGTATTTT. Protein product: CASSLALGTDTQYF.

This clone appeared a few times. In nucleotides, the CDR3 is TGTGCCTGGAGCCGGGGACTAGCGGGAAGTAAAGATACGCAGTATTTT. Residues: CAWSRGLAGSKDTQYF. The chain links TRBV30 to TRBJ2-3, with 13 bases lining up with TRBD2. CDR1 and CDR2 from the germline V gene are GTSNPN and SVGIG (reference sequence). This CDR3 region has 16 residues. Unmatched junction bases numbered 8, after V lost 3 bases and J lost 5 bases.

CDR3 residues: CASSTFHTGELFF. The DNA for the CDR3 is TGTGCCAGCAGCACCTTTCACACCGGGGAGCTGTTTTTT. The chain uses TRBV11-3 and TRBJ2-2; D uncertain. In germline, CDR1 is SGHNT, CDR2 YENEEA. The CDR3 is 13 residues long. V was trimmed by 5 bases and J by 3 bases, leaving 7 bases between them.